The clone carrying this T cell receptor (beta chain) was counted once. The length of the CDR3 is 15 residues. Germline V CDR1 and CDR2: WSHSY, SAAADI. Trimming took 4 bases from V and 5 from J; bases not matched to a gene: 10. Methods used by the authors: Amplification of reference gene primers provided the estimated nucleated cell counts. The assay was immunoSEQ multiplex PCR, and TCRdb's table has in-frame clones only and misses some. V, J and clone size derive from that table, while D and trimming were established from the DNA sequence. Among roughly 100,000 clones, approximately 78% were seen once, and the ten largest hold about 9%. These data are taken from a study of blood T cell repertoires in COVID-19. On the study more broadly: The origin of the acute and convalescent COVID-19 samples was the United States, Italy and Spain. T cells, B-cell-depleted T cells, or PBMCs supplied cDNA or gDNA.

The material sequenced was peripheral blood. This TCR was recovered from a man in his sixties with active or convalescent COVID-19. V gene TRBV10-2 combines with J gene TRBJ1-2; 7 bases fit TRBD1. The chain's CDR3 is CASSVPRQGLYGYTF. In DNA, the CDR3 is TGCGCCAGCAGTGTCCCTAGACAGGGATTGTATGGCTACACCTTC.